This TCR beta chain was observed in a study of PD-1 blockade in classical Hodgkin lymphoma. On the study more broadly: Patients in the cohort were put on intravenous nivolumab, 3 mg/kg every 2 weeks.

A word on this clone: Antigen unknown.

Sample time point: cycle 4 day 1 (C4D1), after more than five weeks of nivolumab. Every patient relapsed after autologous stem cell transplantation, and brentuximab vedotin exposure varied. General observations from the study: Diversity similar to that of newly diagnosed patients was seen at baseline in complete responders.

Repertoires were generated with immunoSEQ multiplex PCR, while TCRdb's copy carries only in-frame clones and drops some. This sample has under 25,000 clones, with around 84% found just once. This TCR was sampled from a human donor with classical Hodgkin lymphoma. Specimen: peripheral blood mononuclear cells (PBMCs), collected before the fourth cycle of nivolumab.

CDR3 amino acids: CAWSEGGNGYTF. In DNA, the CDR3 is TGTGCCTGGAGTGAGGGGGGAAATGGCTACACCTTC. This rearrangement joins TRBV30 to TRBJ1-2; weak D call: TRBD1 (6 bases). V shed 1 base and J shed 6 bases, with 9 bases lying between them. The CDR3 extends over 12 amino acids. Looked up from germline, CDR1 is GTSNPN and CDR2 is SVGIG (reference sequence).